Here is one TCR beta chain with its context. These data originate in a study of blood T cell repertoires in COVID-19. Background on the study: Acute and convalescent COVID-19 specimens originated in the United States, Italy and Spain.

Methods used by the authors: Nucleated cell number was recorded as an estimate derived from reference gene primer amplification. Sequencing was performed with immunoSEQ multiplex PCR; in TCRdb, only in-frame clones are kept and a portion is missing. V, J and clone size reflect that table, while D and trimming were determined from the DNA. The sample shows under 80,000 clones, approximately 80% of them seen only once. Trimming left V 4 bases short and J 5 bases short, with 11 bases between. Germline values: CDR1 SGHAT, CDR2 FQNNGV. The CDR3 runs to 14 residues. The sample was peripheral blood. This sequence originates from a man in his fifties or sixties with COVID-19, enrolled during active disease. The chain has TRBV11-2 and TRBJ1-4, with a possible D match to TRBD1 (6 bases). CDR3 protein: CASSYGTPNEKLFF. The CDR3 coding sequence is TGTGCCAGCAGCTACGGGACACCGAATGAAAAACTGTTTTTT. The full variable domain, completed using reference TRBV11-2 and TRBJ1-4, is EAGVAQSPRYKIIEKRQSVAFWCNPISGHATLYWYQQILGQGPKLLIQFQNNGVVDDSQLPKDRFSAERLKGVDSTLKIQPAKLEDSAVYLCASSYGTPNEKLFFGSGTQLSVL.